This passage covers 7 T cell receptor beta chains from one sample sequenced in a study of cytomegalovirus exposure and HLA in healthy donors. Using immunoSEQ multiplex PCR, the repertoire was profiled, and TCRdb retains in-frame clones only, with some absent. The repertoire consists of some 90,000 clones, with roughly 84% occurring once and the leading ten covering around 6%. The sequenced sample consisted of PBMCs. The receptor source for this set is a man between 18 and 29 years old in good health and CMV-seropositive.

This rearrangement joins TRBV6-6 to TRBJ2-6; no definite D call. The CDR3 is 15 amino acids. Germline values: CDR1 MNHNY, CDR2 SVGAGI (reference sequence). V lost 6 bases to trimming and J lost 0 bases, with 9 bases between them. The CDR3, as DNA: TGTGCCAGCAGGACATCTCTCTCTGGGGCCAACGTCCTGACTTTC. This sequence encodes CASRTSLSGANVLTF.

CDR3 loop: CASSTPGRGGVKETQYF. The CDR3 DNA reads as TGTGCCAGCAGCACCCCTGGGCGGGGGGGAGTAAAAGAGACCCAGTACTTC. V and J are TRBV9 and TRBJ2-5; TRBD2 matches 9 bases. The CDR3 has 17 residues. CDR1 is SGDLS, CDR2 YYNGEE, per germline. The V gene end was trimmed by 4 bases and the J gene end by 3 bases; junction bases not matched to a gene: 13.

This sequence joins TRBV4-3 and TRBJ1-4; weak D call: TRBD1 (5 bases). There are 16 residues in the CDR3. Trimming removed 2 bases at V and 0 bases at J, with 10 bases between. Germline CDR1 is LGHNA and CDR2 is YSLEER. In DNA form, the CDR3 reads TGCGCCAGCAGCCAACGACAGTCTGCAACTAATGAAAAACTGTTTTTT. It specifies CASSQRQSATNEKLFF.

This rearrangement joins TRBV7-6 to TRBJ2-2; TRBD2 matches at 7 bases. Germline V gene lookup returns CDR1 SGHVS and CDR2 FNYEAQ. After removal of 5 bases from V and 13 bases from J, the junction contained 22 bases not matched to a gene. The CDR3 contains 17 residues. CDR3 protein: CASSPQAGTMGTVGLFF. For the CDR3, the DNA is TGTGCCAGCAGCCCGCAAGCGGGAACCATGGGAACCGTGGGGCTGTTTTTT.

J is TRBJ2-2 and V is TRBV28; 8 bases are shared with TRBD2. In germline, CDR1 is MDHEN, CDR2 SYDVKM. The CDR3 is 16 residues long. Trimming removed 7 bases from V and 1 base from J; junction bases left unmatched: 8. DNA for the CDR3: TGTGCCAGCAAGAAGGTAGCGGGGCTGAACACCGGGGAGCTGTTTTTT. This codes for CASKKVAGLNTGELFF.

This clone showed up just once. The J gene is TRBJ1-2, the V gene TRBV28; no clear D. The CDR3 runs 12 residues. CDR1 and CDR2 (germline): MDHEN, SYDVKM. V was shortened by 11 bases and J by 2 bases, with 12 bases between the two germline ends. The DNA for the CDR3 is TGTGCCGGTTTGGGCAAGAACTATGGCTACACCTTC. This gives the protein CAGLGKNYGYTF.

The V call is TRBV19, the J call TRBJ2-7; 8 nucleotides agree with TRBD1. CDR1 and CDR2 from the germline V gene are LNHDA and SQIVND (reference sequence). The CDR3 length is 16 residues. V trimming: 6 bases; J trimming: 3 bases; junction bases outside the gene matches: 13. CDR3 amino acids: CASRASYRDRGYEQYF. In DNA form, the CDR3 reads TGTGCCAGTAGGGCCTCTTACCGAGACAGGGGCTACGAGCAGTACTTC. Filled out from reference TRBV19 and TRBJ2-7, the complete variable domain reads DGGITQSPKYLFRKEGQNVTLSCEQNLNHDAMYWYRQDPGQGLRLIYYSQIVNDFQKGDIAEGYSVSREKKESFPLTVTSAQKNPTAFYLCASRASYRDRGYEQYFGPGTRLTVT.